The 27 T cell receptor beta chains below were found in one sample sequenced in a study of OX40 agonist ivuxolimab in advanced cancers. The table came from immunoSEQ multiplex PCR; TCRdb's copy has only in-frame clones and leaves some out. The top ten clones hold approximately 1.9% of a sample with more than 45,000 clones, around nine tenths of them seen once. Here the sequenced sample was CD4+ or CD8+ T cells sorted from blood, taken in a trial of the OX40 agonist ivuxolimab. Every receptor here comes from an adult with an advanced solid tumor such as melanoma, head and neck, liver or kidney cancer.

This clone was observed a few times. The rearrangement joins TRBV15 to TRBJ2-3; D is undetermined. This CDR3 is built from 14 residues. Looked up from germline, CDR1 is LNHNV and CDR2 is YYDKDF (reference sequence). Trimming shortened V by 0 bases and J by 2 bases, and 6 bases separated the two germline ends. CDR3: CATSRDINTDTQYF. The CDR3 DNA reads as TGTGCCACCAGCAGAGATATAAACACAGATACGCAGTATTTT.

The chain joins TRBV5-1 to TRBJ2-1; no clear D gene. CDR1 is SGHRS, CDR2 YFSETQ, per germline. V was trimmed by 4 bases and J by 3 bases, leaving 14 bases between them. The CDR3 loop spans 15 amino acids. CDR3 amino acids: CASSPYSPSYNEQFF. The CDR3 DNA sequence: TGCGCCAGCAGCCCCTATTCACCTAGCTACAATGAGCAGTTCTTC.

V usage is TRBV2 and J usage is TRBJ1-5; weak D call: TRBD1 (6 bases). Germline V gene data show CDR1 as SNHLY and CDR2 as FYNNEI. This CDR3 is 16 amino acids long. V was shortened by 3 bases and J by 0 bases, with 12 bases between the two germline ends. This chain's CDR3 is CASSDGGAGSNQPQHF. CDR3 nucleotide sequence: TGTGCCAGCAGTGACGGGGGGGCGGGTAGCAATCAGCCCCAGCATTTT.

This clone was counted once. The chain links TRBV7-6 to TRBJ1-2; 8 positions match TRBD1. The CDR3 spans 14 residues. Looked up from germline, CDR1 is SGHVS and CDR2 is FNYEAQ. The V and J ends lost 1 base and 9 bases, in that order; junction bases with no gene match: 7. As DNA, the CDR3 is TGTGCCAGCAGCTTAGGGACAGGGACTACGAGCTACACCTTC. This sequence encodes CASSLGTGTTSYTF.

The genes are TRBV4-3 and TRBJ2-1; D may be TRBD2 (6 bases). CDR3 size: 15 residues. V was pared by 1 base and J by 6 bases, with 13 bases between. The germline V gene encodes CDR1 LGHNA and CDR2 YSLEER. The CDR3 DNA reads TGCGCCAGCAGCCAAGGGCTAGCGCGCTCCAATGAGCAGTTCTTC. It specifies CASSQGLARSNEQFF.

The chain is built from TRBV7-8 and TRBJ2-1; 9 bases agree with TRBD2. Trimming cost V 5 bases and J 5 bases; bases outside gene matches: 13. The CDR3 is 17 amino acids. CDR1 is SGHVS, CDR2 FQNEAQ, per germline. In DNA form, the CDR3 reads TGTGCCAGCAGCCAGCGTCCGGGACTAGCTCAAAACAATGAGCAGTTCTTC. Protein: CASSQRPGLAQNNEQFF. The full variable domain, its missing parts supplied by reference TRBV7-8 and TRBJ2-1, is GAGVSQSPRYKVAKRGQDVALRCDPISGHVSLFWYQQALGQGPEFLTYFQNEAQLDKSGLPSDRFFAERPEGSVSTLKIQRTQQEDSAVYLCASSQRPGLAQNNEQFFGPGTRLTVL.

V usage is TRBV11-1 and J usage is TRBJ2-5; perhaps TRBD1 as D (6 bases). CDR1 and CDR2 (germline): SGHAT, FQDESV (reference sequence). Trimming took off 6 bases at V and 5 bases at J, with 16 bases between the two ends. The CDR3 has 14 residues. The CDR3 reads CASSLQGTRETQYF. CDR3 nucleotides: TGTGCCAGCAGTTTACAGGGTACGAGGGAGACCCAGTACTTC.

The V gene is TRBV6-5, the J gene TRBJ2-1; D might be TRBD1 (5 bases). Germline V CDR1 and CDR2: MNHEY, SVGAGI. CDR3 size: 16 residues. V was trimmed by 0 bases and J by 5 bases, leaving 14 bases between them. The CDR3, as DNA: TGTGCCAGCAGTTACTCGGGAAGGGGCCGCCACAATGAGCAGTTCTTC. Protein: CASSYSGRGRHNEQFF.

The chain links TRBV5-1 to TRBJ2-2; 9 bases map to TRBD1. The CDR3 length is 18 residues. The germline CDR1 and CDR2 sequences are SGHRS and YFSETQ. The ends lost 0 bases at V and 3 bases at J; junction bases unmatched: 9. The chain's CDR3 is CASSLGLGTGLDTGELFF. The DNA for the CDR3 is TGCGCCAGCAGCTTGGGGCTCGGGACAGGGCTCGACACCGGGGAGCTGTTTTTT.

The CDR3 coding sequence is TGTGCCAGCAGACGTAGCGGGGGGAGCGGTAATGAGCAGTTCTTC. Protein product: CASRRSGGSGNEQFF. The V and J genes are TRBV2 and TRBJ2-1; 10 nucleotides line up with TRBD2. With 6 bases clipped from V and 7 bases from J, the junction kept 9 bases outside the gene matches. Germline V gives CDR1 SNHLY, CDR2 FYNNEI. This CDR3 has 15 amino acids.

The chain employs TRBV14 and TRBJ2-3; no clear D. The CDR3 runs to 12 residues. The germline CDR1 and CDR2 sequences are SGHDN and FVKESK. V dropped 4 bases and J dropped 6 bases, with 8 bases sitting between them. DNA for the CDR3: TGTGCCAGCAGCCTACAGCGTGATACGCAGTATTTT. Protein sequence: CASSLQRDTQYF.

This chain joins TRBV18 and TRBJ1-1; no definite D call. From germline, CDR1 is KGHSH and CDR2 LQKENI. Deletions cut 3 bases from V and 1 base from J, with 12 bases between. The CDR3 covers 15 residues. CDR3 DNA: TGTGCCAGCTCACCCCCGATCCGGACGAACACTGAAGCTTTCTTT. Translating it yields CASSPPIRTNTEAFF.

The table lists this clone with a few counts. This chain links TRBV28 with TRBJ2-2; D possibly corresponds to TRBD1 (6 bases). The CDR3 covers 15 residues. Germline V gene sequence: CDR1 MDHEN, CDR2 SYDVKM. Trimming removed 2 bases from V and 4 bases from J, with 11 bases in between. CDR3: CASSLPKQGTGELFF. CDR3 nucleotides: TGTGCCAGCAGTTTACCCAAACAGGGCACCGGGGAGCTGTTTTTT.

On this clone itself: Since a far larger clone is one base different, this is likely a read error. The V and J genes are TRBV5-1 and TRBJ1-6, with D maybe TRBD1 (6 bases). This CDR3 is built from 14 residues. Between the trimmed V and J ends, which lost 0 bases and 9 bases, there was a span of 10 bases. Per the germline V gene, CDR1 is SGHRS and CDR2 is YFSETQ. As DNA, the CDR3 is TGCGCCAGCAGCTTGGGACAGGTGTCTTCACCCCTCCACTTT. Translated, it gives CASSLGQVSSPLHF.

The rearrangement joins TRBV7-3 to TRBJ2-3, with TRBD2 matching 9 bases. Germline V lookup: CDR1 SGHTA, CDR2 FQGTGA. With V trimmed by 4 bases and J by 2 bases, 4 bases remained unmatched. The CDR3 is 15 amino acids. The CDR3 protein is CASSSAGGITDTQYF. As DNA, the CDR3 is TGTGCCAGCAGCTCCGCGGGGGGGATCACAGATACGCAGTATTTT.

This clone was seen once. The V and J genes are TRBV11-2 and TRBJ1-1, with D unclear. V was shortened by 4 bases and J by 0 bases, with 6 bases between the two germline ends. The CDR3 consists of 13 residues. The germline gives CDR1 SGHAT, CDR2 FQNNGV. The DNA of the CDR3 is TGTGCCAGCAGCTCCCTATTGAACACTGAAGCTTTCTTT. Translation: CASSSLLNTEAFF.

V is TRBV28 and J is TRBJ2-6; 9 bases align to TRBD1. The trim removed 2 bases at V and 5 bases at J, leaving 13 bases unmatched. The CDR3 sequence is 19 residues long. Germline V lookup: CDR1 MDHEN, CDR2 SYDVKM. CDR3 loop: CASSLPPRDRARRANVLTF. The CDR3 region has the DNA TGTGCCAGCAGTTTACCCCCTAGGGACAGGGCAAGGAGGGCCAACGTCCTGACTTTC.

This clone has only a few counts. The chain has TRBV5-5 and TRBJ1-2; D is undetermined. V gave up 4 bases and J gave up 0 bases, with 28 bases separating them. The CDR3 has 20 amino acids. From germline, CDR1 is SGHKS and CDR2 YYEKEE (reference sequence). Written as DNA, the CDR3 is TGTGCCAGCAGCCGTGATTTCACCCCTGCCATTAACCCGGCTAACTATGGCTACACCTTC. Encoded protein: CASSRDFTPAINPANYGYTF.

The chain carries TRBV5-4 and TRBJ2-1, with D tentatively TRBD1 or TRBD2 (6 bases each). V shed 0 bases and J shed 4 bases, with 11 bases lying between them. This CDR3 spans 15 amino acids. Germline CDR1 reads SGHNT; CDR2 reads YYREEE (reference sequence). In DNA form, the CDR3 reads TGTGCCAGCAGCTTGGCAGGGGAGGTATACAATGAGCAGTTCTTC. It encodes CASSLAGEVYNEQFF.

The V call is TRBV5-1, the J call TRBJ1-1, with a weak D call TRBD1 (5 bases). Trimming cost V 4 bases and J 3 bases, with 13 bases left between them. Germline CDR1 reads SGHRS; CDR2 reads YFSETQ. CDR3 length: 14 residues. The CDR3 reads CASSLNEGYTEAFF. The CDR3 coding sequence is TGCGCCAGCAGCCTGAATGAGGGGTACACTGAAGCTTTCTTT.

The chain joins TRBV11-2 to TRBJ2-5; 11 bases match TRBD1. Germline V lookup: CDR1 SGHAT, CDR2 FQNNGV. This CDR3 has 15 amino acids. The junction had 4 bases not matched to a gene; V was cut back by 1 base and J by 6 bases. CDR3 amino acids: CASSLGGTGGQTQYF. The CDR3 DNA follows: TGTGCCAGCAGCTTAGGCGGGACAGGGGGTCAGACCCAGTACTTC.

This clone appeared once. The chain carries TRBV7-2 and TRBJ1-1; a weak D match, TRBD1 (5 bases). Germline loops: CDR1 SGHTA, CDR2 FQGNSA. V was shortened by 3 bases and J by 5 bases, with 10 bases between the two germline ends. This CDR3 has 13 residues. The CDR3 nucleotides read TGTGCCAGCAGCTTCGGGGGTCGTACTGAAGCTTTCTTT. This translates into CASSFGGRTEAFF.

The rearrangement links TRBV7-9 to TRBJ1-3; D possibly corresponds to TRBD1 (5 bases). The CDR3 covers 15 residues. The germline CDR1 and CDR2 sequences are SEHNR and FQNEAQ (reference sequence). Trimming removed 5 bases at V and 4 bases at J, with 15 bases between. The CDR3 nucleotides are TGTGCCAGCAGCCAGCAGGCAGGGATAGGAAACACCATATATTTT. Its protein product is CASSQQAGIGNTIYF.

The gene calls are TRBV18 and TRBJ2-7; D not certain. This CDR3 contains 14 residues. V was pared by 2 bases and J by 2 bases, with 10 bases between. CDR1 KGHSH and CDR2 LQKENI come from the germline V gene. The CDR3 loop is CASSPVQATYEQYF. In DNA, the CDR3 is TGTGCCAGCTCACCAGTGCAGGCCACCTACGAGCAGTACTTC.

The chain couples TRBV11-2 to TRBJ1-2; 9 positions agree with TRBD1. CDR1 is SGHAT and CDR2 is FQNNGV in the germline V gene. The CDR3 contains 15 residues. With 5 bases clipped from V and 4 bases from J, the junction kept 8 bases outside the gene matches. CDR3 DNA: TGTGCCAGCAGCCGACGGGACAGGGAGGCCTATGGCTACACCTTC. Its translation: CASSRRDREAYGYTF.

This chain uses TRBV2 with TRBJ1-4; D is uncertain. Trimming stripped 2 bases from V and 4 bases from J, with 11 bases between. Germline V gene lookup returns CDR1 SNHLY and CDR2 FYNNEI. This CDR3 has 15 amino acids. The CDR3 here is CASSEPNPINEKLFF. The CDR3 region has the DNA TGTGCCAGCAGTGAACCGAACCCAATTAATGAAAAACTGTTTTTT. Based on the CDR3 plus reference TRBV2 and TRBJ1-4, the full variable domain is EPEVTQTPSHQVTQMGQEVILRCVPISNHLYFYWYRQILGQKVEFLVSFYNNEISEKSEIFDDQFSVERPDGSNFTLKIRSTKLEDSAMYFCASSEPNPINEKLFFGSGTQLSVL.

V and J are TRBV4-1 and TRBJ2-5; TRBD2 matches 12 bases. Germline V gene lookup returns CDR1 MGHRA and CDR2 YSYEKL. After removal of 0 bases from V and 5 bases from J, the junction contained 7 bases not matched to a gene. The CDR3 contains 17 residues. The CDR3: CASSQEHGLAGGETQYF. CDR3 coding DNA: TGCGCCAGCAGCCAAGAGCACGGTCTAGCGGGGGGGGAGACCCAGTACTTC.